The 9 T cell receptor beta chains presented below share a single source sample, sequenced in a study of long-term antiretroviral therapy in people with HIV. The immunoSEQ assay was v3.0, run at survey level. The protocol was immunoSEQ multiplex PCR, while the TCRdb copy is restricted to in-frame clones and leaves out a portion. In the table there are about 35,000 clones, roughly 93% of which are singletons. The source material was unsorted PBMCs, sampled 4.1 years after starting antiretroviral therapy. These receptors came from a woman between 45 and 65 years old with HIV.

V and J are TRBV5-1 and TRBJ1-2; 8 bases fit TRBD1. This CDR3 contains 13 residues. V lost 5 bases and J lost 7; bases outside the gene matches: 7. Germline V lookup: CDR1 SGHRS, CDR2 YFSETQ. CDR3 sequence: CASSPGQEGGYTF. The CDR3 DNA reads as TGCGCCAGCAGTCCGGGACAGGAGGGTGGCTACACCTTC.

The J gene is TRBJ2-1, the V gene TRBV19; D is perhaps TRBD1 or TRBD2 (6 bases each). The length of the CDR3 is 15 residues. V lost 5 bases to trimming and J lost 2 bases, with 13 bases between them. Germline CDR1 is LNHDA and CDR2 is SQIVND (reference sequence). The CDR3 here is CASSPRRGPYNEQFF. The CDR3 nucleotides read TGTGCCAGTAGTCCCAGACGGGGGCCCTACAATGAGCAGTTCTTC.

J is TRBJ1-3 and V is TRBV5-6, with TRBD1 as a possible D gene (6 bases). There are 14 residues in the CDR3. V was pared by 8 bases and J by 3 bases, with 15 bases between. Germline lookup yields CDR1 SGHDT and CDR2 YYEEEE. CDR3 sequence reads: CARGSQGGGNTIYF. The CDR3 DNA reads TGTGCCAGAGGGTCACAGGGAGGTGGAAACACCATATATTTT. Complete variable domain (other parts from reference TRBV5-6 and TRBJ1-3): DAGVTQSPTHLIKTRGQQVTLRCSPKSGHDTVSWYQQALGQGPQFIFQYYEEEERQRGNFPDRFSGHQFPNYSSELNVNALLLGDSALYLCARGSQGGGNTIYFGEGSWLTVV.

V gene TRBV5-4 combines with J gene TRBJ2-3, with 8 bases aligning to TRBD2. Germline trimming cut 3 bases from V and 2 bases from J; bases unmatched to any gene: 8. Germline CDR1 SGHNT, CDR2 YYREEE (reference sequence). This CDR3 has 16 amino acids. In DNA form, the CDR3 reads TGTGCCAGCAGCTCTGGGGGCGGGGGGTCCACAGATACGCAGTATTTT. Translated: CASSSGGGGSTDTQYF.

The genes are TRBV4-1 and TRBJ1-2; tentative D call: TRBD1 (5 bases). Deletions cut 1 base from V and 5 bases from J, with 14 bases between. Germline CDR1 MGHRA, CDR2 YSYEKL. This CDR3 spans 15 amino acids. The CDR3 nucleotides read TGCGCCAGCAGCCAAGGCTCGGGGCGTAAGTATGGCTACACCTTC. Translation gives CASSQGSGRKYGYTF.

The chain recombines TRBV5-1 with TRBJ2-1; 10 nucleotides agree with TRBD1. J lost 2 bases, V lost 4 bases, and 9 bases had no gene match. This CDR3 has 17 residues. From germline, CDR1 is SGHRS and CDR2 YFSETQ. The CDR3 nucleotides read TGCGCCAGCAGCGCGTACCGACAGGGGGCAACCTACAATGAGCAGTTCTTC. Translation gives CASSAYRQGATYNEQFF.

CDR3 loop: CASSLVPGGISEAFF. CDR3 coding DNA: TGTGCCAGCAGCTTAGTCCCCGGGGGGATTTCTGAAGCTTTCTTT. This chain connects TRBV7-3 to TRBJ1-1; D is possibly TRBD1 (5 bases). Trimming removed 2 bases at V and 6 bases at J, with 16 bases between. The CDR3 spans 15 residues. Looked up from germline, CDR1 is SGHTA and CDR2 is FQGTGA.

The J gene is TRBJ2-1, the V gene TRBV15; D unclear. The CDR3 covers 14 residues. The germline CDR1 and CDR2 sequences are LNHNV and YYDKDF (reference sequence). V shed 3 bases and J shed 6 bases, with 12 bases lying between them. CDR3 DNA: TGTGCCACCAGCAGTGGGCAGAAAGGCAATGAGCAGTTCTTC. It yields the protein CATSSGQKGNEQFF. Full variable domain (rest looked up from reference TRBV15 and TRBJ2-1): DAMVIQNPRYQVTQFGKPVTLSCSQTLNHNVMYWYQQKSSQAPKLLFHYYDKDFNNEADTPDNFQSRRPNTSFCFLDIRSPGLGDTAMYLCATSSGQKGNEQFFGPGTRLTVL.

This rearrangement joins TRBV7-9 to TRBJ1-4; 10 bases fit TRBD1. CDR1 and CDR2 (germline): SEHNR, FQNEAQ (reference sequence). V gave up 6 bases and J gave up 1 base; unmatched junction bases: 5. CDR3 length: 16 residues. CDR3 DNA: TGTGCCAGCAGGGCGGGGGACAGGGGAACTAATGAAAAACTGTTTTTT. Translated: CASRAGDRGTNEKLFF.